The source of this TCR beta chain is a study of shared clonotypes between healthy human individuals. Overall study: CD4 naive and memory got three plates each, CD8 naive two, CD8 memory one.

Profiled with immunoSEQ multiplex PCR; TCRdb holds only in-frame clones, not every one. The sample consists of around 550,000 clones, 90% to 95% of them appearing once. It was CD45RO-negative cells, positively selected for CCR7, that made up naive CD8 cells, with terminally differentiated effector memory CD45RA+ cells excluded. As for this clone: What it binds is not known.

Germline CDR1 MGHRA, CDR2 YSYEKL. V was pared by 0 bases and J by 8 bases, with 17 bases between. This CDR3 has 16 residues. Findings and limits, study-wide: Only blood was sampled; tissue repertoires likely differ. It was anticipated that sequencing depth would influence how many clonotypes donors shared. Owing to a small donor count, the genetic and exposure-history diversity represented was limited.

The chain is built from TRBV4-1 and TRBJ2-1; TRBD1 or TRBD2 may be the D gene (5 bases each). The sample consisted of naive CD8+ T cells sorted from blood. This sequence originates from a woman aged 30 to 39 in good health. CDR3 sequence: CASSQERGLVKDEQFF. The CDR3 DNA reads as TGCGCCAGCAGCCAAGAGAGGGGATTAGTCAAGGATGAGCAGTTCTTC.